This T cell receptor (beta chain) was sequenced for a study of blood T cell repertoires in COVID-19. On the study more broadly: PBMCs, B-cell-depleted T cells, or T cells provided the cDNA or gDNA that made up the material.

The authors' processing: Quantification of nucleated cells was approximated via reference gene primer amplification. Assay: immunoSEQ multiplex PCR; the TCRdb copy retains only in-frame clones and omits some. V and J calls and clone size are those listed in that table; D and trimming were worked out from the DNA. This sample yields roughly 18,000 clones, of which 70% to 85% are seen a single time; 16% belongs to the top ten. A Seattle source enrolled patients during active infection and followed them longitudinally. V lost 3 bases to trimming and J lost 5 bases; unmatched junction nucleotides: 5. CDR3 length: 16 residues. Germline CDR1 SGHRS, CDR2 YFSETQ.

This clonotype was obtained from a man aged 70 or older with COVID-19, enrolled during active disease. V gene TRBV5-1 combines with J gene TRBJ1-6, with 10 bases that match TRBD1. The specimen was peripheral blood. The chain's CDR3 is CASSSQTGGNNSPLHF. CDR3 nucleotide sequence: TGCGCCAGCAGCTCTCAGACAGGGGGCAATAATTCACCCCTCCACTTT.